This T cell receptor (beta chain) derives from a study of shared clonotypes between healthy human individuals. Study-level points and caveats: Depth of sequencing was expected to influence donor clonotype sharing.

It was CD45RO-negative cells, positively selected for CCR7, that made up naive CD8 cells, with terminally differentiated effector memory CD45RA+ cells excluded. Genomic DNA (from each subset) was split evenly across several immunoSEQ plates. The protocol was immunoSEQ multiplex PCR, while the TCRdb copy is restricted to in-frame clones and leaves out a portion. Among approximately 840,000 clones listed, about 96% were seen once. A remark on this clone: Its antigen is not known.

The CDR3 has 16 amino acids. Germline V CDR1 and CDR2: MNHNS, SASEGT. Trimming cost V 3 bases and J 2 bases; bases outside gene matches: 7. This receptor was obtained from a man younger than 40 in good health. What was sequenced was naive CD8+ T cells sorted from blood. The genes are TRBV6-1 and TRBJ2-1; 7 positions agree with TRBD2. The CDR3, as DNA: TGTGCCAGCAGTGATTCCCGGGGGAGGGCCTACAATGAGCAGTTCTTC. Encoded protein: CASSDSRGRAYNEQFF.